The T cell receptor (beta chain) under discussion was sequenced for a study of cytomegalovirus exposure and HLA in healthy donors. V was cut by 4 bases and J by 0 bases, with 7 bases left in between. Germline V gene data show CDR1 as MNHNS and CDR2 as SASEGT. This CDR3 is built from 15 residues. PCR amplification relied on 60 Vbeta primers (plus 13 Jbeta primers). Assay used: immunoSEQ multiplex PCR; TCRdb lists only in-frame clones, some missing. This sample has over 150,000 clones, with 77% found just once. The genes are TRBV6-1 and TRBJ2-6, with D hard to call. The source material was PBMCs. The clonotype comes from a woman aged 55-69 years in good health and CMV-seropositive. The CDR3 loop is CASSGRVSGANVLTF. CDR3 in DNA: TGTGCCAGCAGTGGACGGGTCTCTGGGGCCAACGTCCTGACTTTC.